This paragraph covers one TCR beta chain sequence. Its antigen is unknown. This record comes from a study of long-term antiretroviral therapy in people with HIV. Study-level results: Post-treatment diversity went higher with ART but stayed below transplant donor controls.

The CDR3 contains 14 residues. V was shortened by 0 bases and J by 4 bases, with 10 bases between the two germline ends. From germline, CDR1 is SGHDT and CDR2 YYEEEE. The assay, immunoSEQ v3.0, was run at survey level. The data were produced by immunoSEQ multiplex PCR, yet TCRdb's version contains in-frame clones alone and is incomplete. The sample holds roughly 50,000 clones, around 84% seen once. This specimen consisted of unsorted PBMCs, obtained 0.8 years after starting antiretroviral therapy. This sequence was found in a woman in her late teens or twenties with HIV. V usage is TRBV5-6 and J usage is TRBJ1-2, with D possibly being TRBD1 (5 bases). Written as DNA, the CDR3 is TGTGCCAGCAGCTTGGATACAGGCAGCTATGGCTACACCTTC. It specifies CASSLDTGSYGYTF.